The TCR beta chain described here comes from a study of T cells in tumors after PD-1 blockade. Assay: immunoSEQ multiplex PCR; the TCRdb copy retains only in-frame clones and omits some. Of about 10,000 clones listed, around 67% are singletons. This clone was picked up a small number of times. V was cut by 6 bases and J by 1 base, with 10 bases left in between. From germline, CDR1 is SEHNR and CDR2 FQNEAQ (reference sequence). This CDR3 spans 14 amino acids. This receptor was taken from a human donor with basal cell carcinoma. The source was tumor tissue, collected after anti-PD-1 treatment. This rearrangement joins TRBV7-9 to TRBJ1-5; D call uncertain. The CDR3 region is CASSLGYSNQPQHF. In DNA form, the CDR3 reads TGTGCCAGCAGTTTGGGTTACAGCAATCAGCCCCAGCATTTT.